The rows below give T cell receptor beta chains drawn from one sample of a study of cytomegalovirus exposure and HLA in healthy donors. Only in-frame clones appear in the TCRdb table, and some are missing; sequencing was by immunoSEQ multiplex PCR. Of some 150,000 clones listed, over 75% are singletons. The material sequenced was PBMCs. The origin of the receptors is a woman aged 40-49 years in good health and CMV-seropositive. Each CDR3 is given with its conserved first and last residue. A D gene is named only where the DNA matches it firmly. Part of the rows lack a size; the others show once, few, many or a class for expanded clones.

v_gene	abundance	j_gene	d_gene	CDR3nt	CDR3aa
TRBV5-1	NA	TRBJ2-1	NA	TGCGCCAGCAGCTCCAGGGTTGATCGGGCCGGAAGGCAGTTCTTC	CASSSRVDRAGRQFF
TRBV5-6	once	TRBJ2-3	NA	TGTGCCAGCAGCTTATTAGCGGAGACAGATACGCAGTATTTT	CASSLLAETDTQYF
TRBV27	few	TRBJ1-2	NA	TGTGCCAGCAGTCACGACACGAACTATGGCTACACCTTC	CASSHDTNYGYTF
TRBV10-2	NA	TRBJ2-3	NA	TGCGCCAGCAGTGACAGGGGTGTCACAGATACGCAGTATTTT	CASSDRGVTDTQYF
TRBV11-2	NA	TRBJ2-1	TRBD2	TGTGCCAGCAGCTTAGAGGCTAGCGGCCCCCCCTACAATGAGCAGTTCTTC	CASSLEASGPPYNEQFF
TRBV18	NA	TRBJ2-1	NA	TGTGCCAGCTCACCGGATCGGAGCTCCTACAATGAGCAGTTCTTC	CASSPDRSSYNEQFF
TRBV10-2	few	TRBJ2-5	TRBD2	TGCGCCAGCAGTGAGACTAGCGGGCCCGGAGAGACCCAGTACTTC	CASSETSGPGETQYF
TRBV27	NA	TRBJ2-1	TRBD2	TGTGCCAGCCTTGCTAGCGGGACGCATGAGCAGTTCTTC	CASLASGTHEQFF
TRBV6-6	NA	TRBJ1-1	TRBD1	TGTGCCACCAGACAGGGGTTGGGGAGCACTGAAGCTTTCTTT	CATRQGLGSTEAFF
TRBV5-1	once	TRBJ2-7	NA	TGCGCCAGCAGCTTGGTTGGGGAGAGTGGGCAGTACTTC	CASSLVGESGQYF
TRBV7-8	once	TRBJ2-7	TRBD1	TGTGCCAGCAGCTTAGGGACAGGACCCGTAAAATTTTCCTACGAGCAGTACTTC	CASSLGTGPVKFSYEQYF
TRBV30	NA	TRBJ1-5	NA	TGTGCCTGGAGTGTACAAAGCAATCAGCCCCAGCATTTT	CAWSVQSNQPQHF
TRBV5-1	NA	TRBJ1-3	NA	TGCGCCAGCAGCTTGGAAATAGGAGGACTGGGCAACACCATATATTTT	CASSLEIGGLGNTIYF
TRBV27	once	TRBJ2-1	NA	TGTGCCAGCAGTTTCAGAGGTTCCGGGACTGCCGACAATGAGCAGTTCTTC	CASSFRGSGTADNEQFF
TRBV7-9	NA	TRBJ2-3	TRBD1	TGTGCCAGCAGCCCACGACAGGGGTACACAGATACGCAGTATTTT	CASSPRQGYTDTQYF
TRBV6-1	NA	TRBJ1-2	NA	TGTGCCAGCAATGGGGGGACCGCCTATGGCTACACCTTC	CASNGGTAYGYTF
TRBV11-2	NA	TRBJ1-2	NA	TGTGCCAGCAGCTTAGGGGGCAGGGCAGACGGCTACACCTTC	CASSLGGRADGYTF
TRBV11-2	NA	TRBJ2-5	NA	TGTGCCAGCAGCTTGGGCAGGGCGTTTGAAGAGACCCAGTACTTC	CASSLGRAFEETQYF
TRBV7-9	NA	TRBJ2-7	NA	TGTGCCAGCAGCTTAGGACAGTCCTCCTACGAGCAGTACTTC	CASSLGQSSYEQYF
TRBV13	NA	TRBJ1-5	TRBD1	TGTGCCAGCAGCTTAGAACAGGGGAAAATAAGCAATCAGCCCCAGCATTTT	CASSLEQGKISNQPQHF
TRBV5-4	NA	TRBJ2-3	NA	TGTGCCAGCGGGCCCCGCACAGATACGCAGTATTTT	CASGPRTDTQYF
TRBV19	NA	TRBJ2-4	TRBD2	TGTGCCAGTAGTGTCACAGGGACTAGCGGGAGGGCCGAAAACATTCAGTACTTC	CASSVTGTSGRAENIQYF
TRBV6-5	NA	TRBJ2-7	TRBD2	TGTGCCAGCAGGTCCGGGACTAGCGGGAGGTACGAGCAGTACTTC	CASRSGTSGRYEQYF
TRBV27	NA	TRBJ2-2	TRBD2	TGTGCCAGCAGTTCCATGGGACTAGCGGGAGGGCTGCCGGAGCTGTTTTTT	CASSSMGLAGGLPELFF
TRBV2	NA	TRBJ1-5	NA	TGTGCCAGCAGGGACGCGACAGCGGGTCAGCCCCAGCATTTT	CASRDATAGQPQHF
TRBV28	many	TRBJ2-5	NA	TGTGCCAGCAGTTTGGCAGAAAGGGGGACCCAGTACTTC	CASSLAERGTQYF
TRBV19	NA	TRBJ1-4	TRBD1	TGTGCCAGTAGAAGGGACAGGGGCGGAAAACTGTTTTTT	CASRRDRGGKLFF
TRBV9	NA	TRBJ2-5	TRBD1	TGTGCCAGCAGCGTAGGACAGGGGTTTGAAGAGCAGTACTTC	CASSVGQGFEEQYF
TRBV13	NA	TRBJ2-7	NA	TGTGCCAGCAGTCCCCCGGGACTGGGCTCCTACGAGCAGTACTTC	CASSPPGLGSYEQYF
TRBV7-9	NA	TRBJ2-2	NA	TGTGCCAGCAGCTTTGGTATGGAGCACACCGGGGAGCTGTTTTTT	CASSFGMEHTGELFF